This TCR beta chain emerged from a study of PD-L1 blockade in urothelial cancer. Study background: Every 3 weeks, patients received intravenous atezolizumab 1,200 mg, beginning 2014. Blood was evaluated 3 weeks (second dose) and 6 weeks after therapy began.

V was cut by 5 bases and J by 2 bases, with 17 bases left in between. Germline V lookup: CDR1 SGHTA, CDR2 FQGTGA. CDR3 length: 16 amino acids. The assay was immunoSEQ multiplex PCR, and TCRdb's table has in-frame clones only and misses some. The sample lists about 110,000 clones; approximately 86% were seen once. The TCR comes from a man aged 50 or older with urothelial cancer. The V call is TRBV7-3, the J call TRBJ2-3; D might be TRBD2 (6 bases). The sequenced sample was PBMCs, obtained around atezolizumab (anti-PD-L1) treatment. CDR3 in DNA: TGTGCCAGCAGCCCCGATAGCGGAGCAATCACAGATACGCAGTATTTT. The encoded protein is CASSPDSGAITDTQYF.